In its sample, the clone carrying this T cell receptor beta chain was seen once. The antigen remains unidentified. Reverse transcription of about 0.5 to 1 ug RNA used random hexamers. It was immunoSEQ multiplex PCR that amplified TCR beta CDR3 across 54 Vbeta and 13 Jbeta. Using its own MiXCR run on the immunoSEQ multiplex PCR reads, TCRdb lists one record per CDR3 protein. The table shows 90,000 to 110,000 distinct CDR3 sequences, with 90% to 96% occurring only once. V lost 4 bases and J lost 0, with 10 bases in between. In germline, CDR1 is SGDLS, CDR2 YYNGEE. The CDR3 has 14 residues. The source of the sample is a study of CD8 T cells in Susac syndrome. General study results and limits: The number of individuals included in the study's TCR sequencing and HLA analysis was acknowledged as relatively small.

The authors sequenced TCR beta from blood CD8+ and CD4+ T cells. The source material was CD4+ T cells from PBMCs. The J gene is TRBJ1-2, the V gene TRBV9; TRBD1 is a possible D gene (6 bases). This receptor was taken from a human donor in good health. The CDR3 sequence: CASSRDTPNYGYTF. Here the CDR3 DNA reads TGTGCCAGCAGCAGGGACACCCCTAACTATGGCTACACCTTC.